This T cell receptor beta chain comes out of a study of blood T cell repertoires in COVID-19. Study details: Researchers got acute and convalescent COVID-19 samples from the United States, Italy and Spain. From T cells, B-cell-depleted T cells, or PBMCs came the material, which was cDNA or gDNA.

Original processing notes: Nucleated cell counts were estimated from reference gene primer amplification. Some clones are missing from TCRdb's copy, which holds only in-frame ones; the method was immunoSEQ multiplex PCR. The D gene and trimming were derived from the DNA, and the V and J assignments and clone size from that table. The sample lists 150,000 to 200,000 clones; roughly 91% were seen once. V was pared by 3 bases and J by 2 bases, with 5 bases of the junction left unmatched. CDR1 is SGDLS, CDR2 YYNGEE, per germline. The CDR3 has 17 residues. This clonotype was obtained from a human donor in a cohort sampled during active COVID-19. The chain combines TRBV9 with TRBJ2-3, with TRBD2 identical over 14 bases. Material: peripheral blood. This CDR3 is CASSEGTSGSDTDTQYF. The CDR3 DNA sequence: TGTGCCAGCAGCGAAGGGACTAGCGGGAGTGACACAGATACGCAGTATTTT. Together with reference TRBV9 and TRBJ2-3, the CDR3 gives the full variable domain: DSGVTQTPKHLITATGQRVTLRCSPRSGDLSVYWYQQSLDQGLQFLIQYYNGEERAKGNILERFSAQQFPDLHSELNLSSLELGDSALYFCASSEGTSGSDTDTQYFGPGTRLTVL.